This TCR beta chain came from a study of blood T cell repertoires in COVID-19. Study-wide context: Acute and convalescent COVID-19 samples came from the United States, Italy and Spain.

Authors' data handling: Estimates of nucleated cell counts were drawn from the amplification of reference gene primers. Clones were read by immunoSEQ multiplex PCR, and TCRdb kept only the in-frame ones, dropping some. V, J and clone size are those of that table, while D and trimming were read from the DNA. The sample includes about 210,000 clones, over 75% of them seen just once. V was cut by 4 bases and J by 0 bases, with 9 bases left in between. This CDR3 is built from 13 residues. Germline CDR1 and CDR2: GTSNPN and SVGIG (reference sequence). Input material: peripheral blood. The chain combines TRBV30 with TRBJ1-1; D possibly corresponds to TRBD1 (5 bases). This receptor was taken from a woman between 35 and 50 years old with acute or convalescent COVID-19. CDR3 amino acids: CAWNRLMNTEAFF. DNA of the CDR3: TGTGCCTGGAACAGGCTAATGAACACTGAAGCTTTCTTT.